One sample yielded the 24 T cell receptor beta chains listed below, sequenced in a study of beta chain features in type 1 diabetes. The investigators reverse transcribed all of the isolated RNA, so they sequenced expressed TCRB transcripts. Profiling relied on immunoSEQ multiplex PCR, and the TCRdb table lists in-frame clones only, not all of them. In the table there are hundreds of thousands of clones, about 10% of which are singletons. The sequenced material came from naive CD4+ T cells from blood. The receptors originated from a woman aged 18-30 years in good health.

CDR3 sequence: CASSLPGSSYNEQFF. CDR3 DNA: TGTGCCAGCAGCTTACCCGGAAGCTCCTACAATGAGCAGTTCTTC. The chain is built from TRBV5-4 and TRBJ2-1; D not resolved. V shed 2 bases and J shed 0 bases, with 9 bases lying between them. The CDR3 consists of 15 residues. Germline V CDR1 and CDR2: SGHNT, YYREEE (reference sequence).

This clone occurred many times. This chain links TRBV7-9 with TRBJ2-7, with D tentatively TRBD2 (5 bases). The germline V gene has CDR1 SEHNR and CDR2 FQNEAQ (reference sequence). The CDR3 is 12 residues long. Trimming took 4 bases from V and 5 from J, leaving 9 bases between them. The CDR3 spells CASSYGVHEQYV. CDR3 DNA sequence: TGTGCCAGCAGCTACGGGGTCCACGAGCAGTACGTC.

The rearrangement links TRBV7-9 to TRBJ2-4; TRBD2 matches at 11 bases. V dropped 4 bases and J dropped 1; count of bases not matched to a gene: 6. This CDR3 contains 17 residues. Germline V gene data show CDR1 as SEHNR and CDR2 as FQNEAQ (reference sequence). CDR3 sequence reads: CASSSPGLAAAKNIQYF. Here the CDR3 DNA reads TGTGCCAGCAGCTCTCCGGGACTAGCGGCGGCCAAAAACATTCAGTACTTC.

The V call is TRBV28, the J call TRBJ1-1, with D unresolved. V dropped 2 bases and J dropped 8 bases, with 9 bases sitting between them. Germline V gene sequence: CDR1 MDHEN, CDR2 SYDVKM. The CDR3 spans 12 residues. The CDR3 is CASSLLGREAFF. CDR3 bases: TGTGCCAGCAGTTTACTGGGGAGAGAAGCTTTCTTT.

The V call is TRBV14, the J call TRBJ2-1; TRBD2 is a possible D gene (5 bases). In germline, CDR1 is SGHDN, CDR2 FVKESK. V lost 1 base, J lost 7 bases, and 14 bases lay in between. The CDR3 length is 15 residues. DNA of the CDR3: TGTGCCAGCAGCCAAGCACCTAGCACCTGGAATGAGCAGTTCTTC. As protein: CASSQAPSTWNEQFF.

The rearrangement links TRBV6-5 to TRBJ2-3; 11 bases are shared with TRBD2. The V gene end was trimmed by 11 bases and the J gene end by 3 bases; junction bases not matched to a gene: 4. Per germline, CDR1 MNHEY and CDR2 SVGAGI. The CDR3 is 13 residues long. The CDR3 protein is CAVRLAGTDTQYF. The CDR3 bases are TGTGCCGTGCGACTAGCGGGGACAGATACGCAGTATTTT.

This chain joins TRBV15 and TRBJ2-1; 8 bases fit TRBD2. The CDR3 is made up of 15 amino acids. The junction had 5 bases not matched to a gene; V was cut back by 0 bases and J by 7 bases. From germline, CDR1 is LNHNV and CDR2 YYDKDF (reference sequence). CDR3 amino acids: CATSREGTRKNEQFF. CDR3 coding DNA: TGTGCCACCAGCAGAGAAGGGACTAGGAAAAATGAGCAGTTCTTC. Using reference TRBV15 and TRBJ2-1 for the parts outside the CDR3, the full variable domain is DAMVIQNPRYQVTQFGKPVTLSCSQTLNHNVMYWYQQKSSQAPKLLFHYYDKDFNNEADTPDNFQSRRPNTSFCFLDIRSPGLGDTAMYLCATSREGTRKNEQFFGPGTRLTVL.

Here the CDR3 reads CASSHLSGRAHEQFF. In DNA, the CDR3 is TGCGCCAGCAGCCACCTTAGCGGGAGGGCCCATGAGCAGTTCTTC. The rearrangement uses TRBV4-3 and TRBJ2-1; 11 bases match TRBD2. Trimming took 3 bases from V and 8 from J; bases not matched to a gene: 6. The CDR3 runs 15 residues. From germline, CDR1 is LGHNA and CDR2 YSLEER.

In its sample, this clone was seen a few times. At the DNA level, this CDR3 is encoded by other sequences in the same sample as well. The chain joins TRBV4-1 to TRBJ1-6, with D uncertain. V lost 1 base and J 7 bases, leaving 2 bases between the germline ends. The CDR3 covers 12 residues. Germline V gives CDR1 MGHRA, CDR2 YSYEKL. The DNA of the CDR3 is TGCGCCAGCAGCCAAGTAAATTCACCCCTCCACTTT. This sequence encodes CASSQVNSPLHF.

This chain links TRBV4-1 with TRBJ2-7; TRBD2 is a possible D gene (6 bases). The germline CDR1 and CDR2 sequences are MGHRA and YSYEKL. V gave up 1 base and J gave up 3 bases, with 13 bases separating them. CDR3 size: 15 residues. CDR3 DNA: TGCGCCAGCAGCCAAGTGGCGGGGCAGGTCTACGAGCAGTACGTC. The encoded protein is CASSQVAGQVYEQYV.

V gene TRBV7-3 combines with J gene TRBJ2-1; D possibly corresponds to TRBD1 (6 bases). The CDR3 extends over 16 amino acids. V was trimmed by 6 bases and J by 0 bases, leaving 15 bases between them. The germline V gene has CDR1 SGHTA and CDR2 FQGTGA. The CDR3 loop is CASSPSGTRSYNEQFF. CDR3 sequence (DNA): TGTGCCAGCAGTCCCTCCGGGACACGCTCCTACAATGAGCAGTTCTTC.

This clone was seen a few times. The J gene is TRBJ2-4, the V gene TRBV10-3; D remains unclear. CDR1 is ENHRY, CDR2 SYGVKD, per germline. The V and J ends lost 10 bases and 3 bases respectively, with 16 bases between them. The CDR3 loop spans 14 amino acids. The CDR3 here is CATAGGSVKNIQYF. The DNA for the CDR3 is TGTGCCACCGCCGGCGGTAGTGTCAAAAACATTCAGTACTTC.

This clone occurred a few times. V and J are TRBV19 and TRBJ2-1; TRBD1 or TRBD2 may be the D gene (6 bases each). This CDR3 has 14 amino acids. Per the germline V gene, CDR1 is LNHDA and CDR2 is SQIVND (reference sequence). V shed 5 bases and J shed 4 bases, with 12 bases lying between them. CDR3 sequence: CASSRTTGYNEQFF. The CDR3 DNA reads as TGTGCCAGTAGTCGGACTACAGGGTACAATGAGCAGTTCTTC.

This clone has just a few counts. The chain employs TRBV7-2 and TRBJ2-1, with TRBD2 matching over 10 bases. Germline loops: CDR1 SGHTA, CDR2 FQGNSA. The CDR3 runs to 16 residues. With 6 bases clipped from V and 1 base from J, the junction kept 6 bases outside the gene matches. CDR3 coding DNA: TGTGCCAGCAGTCCAACTAGCGGGGTATCCTACAATGAGCAGTTCTTC. Encoded protein: CASSPTSGVSYNEQFF.

The chain's CDR3 is CATSRDRGQGAGEQYF. CDR3 DNA: TGTGCCACCAGCAGAGATCGGGGACAGGGGGCTGGTGAGCAGTACTTC. The rearrangement uses TRBV15 and TRBJ2-7, with 12 bases that match TRBD1. The germline CDR1 and CDR2 sequences are LNHNV and YYDKDF (reference sequence). The trim removed 0 bases at V and 7 bases at J, leaving 7 bases unmatched. CDR3 length: 16 amino acids.

The genes are TRBV6-4 and TRBJ2-4; D is ambiguous. Germline CDR1 MRHNA, CDR2 SNTAGT. This CDR3 spans 13 amino acids. V shed 4 bases and J shed 1 base, with 5 bases lying between them. The CDR3 nucleotides are TGTGCCAGCAGTGGAGAGGCCAAAAACATTCAGTACTTC. This translates into CASSGEAKNIQYF.

The V and J genes are TRBV9 and TRBJ2-3; 8 nucleotides match TRBD2. The J segment lost 0 bases and the V segment lost 0 bases, leaving 9 bases of the junction unmatched. Germline assignment: CDR1 SGDLS and CDR2 YYNGEE. The CDR3 consists of 18 residues. The CDR3 region has the DNA TGTGCCAGCAGCGTAGCACTAGCGGCTGCTGAGAGCACAGATACGCAGTATTTT. Translation gives CASSVALAAAESTDTQYF.

This clone has a handful of counts. The sample has other DNA sequences that encode this CDR3 too. The chain joins TRBV18 to TRBJ1-2; 9 positions agree with TRBD1. Losses at the gene ends were 3 bases for V and 6 bases for J; bases not matched to a gene: 2. Germline V lookup: CDR1 KGHSH, CDR2 LQKENI. The CDR3 runs to 13 residues. CDR3 bases: TGTGCCAGCTCACCCCGGACAGGGGATGGCTACACCTTC. Its protein product is CASSPRTGDGYTF.

The chain couples TRBV5-1 to TRBJ2-1, with D possibly called TRBD1 or TRBD2 (5 bases each). Looked up from germline, CDR1 is SGHRS and CDR2 is YFSETQ. Deletions cut 7 bases from V and 4 bases from J, with 15 bases between. This CDR3 spans 14 amino acids. CDR3 DNA: TGCGCCAGCGGGACCGGACAACCGTACAATGAGCAGTTCTTC. It codes for CASGTGQPYNEQFF.

The V call is TRBV7-2, the J call TRBJ2-1; unclear D gene. Germline CDR1 and CDR2: SGHTA and FQGNSA. CDR3 length: 15 residues. V lost 1 base, J lost 4 bases, and 11 bases lay in between. CDR3 sequence: CASSLVQSGYNEQFF. For the CDR3, the DNA is TGTGCCAGCAGCTTAGTGCAGTCCGGATACAATGAGCAGTTCTTC.

This clone has a handful of counts. The chain employs TRBV4-1 and TRBJ2-3; no reliable D call. Trimming cost V 4 bases and J 4 bases, with 6 bases left between them. CDR1 is MGHRA and CDR2 is YSYEKL in the germline V gene. This CDR3 is 12 amino acids long. CDR3 protein: CASSLVPDTQYF. CDR3 bases: TGCGCCAGCAGCCTCGTTCCAGATACGCAGTATTTT.

J is TRBJ2-7 and V is TRBV7-3, with 8 nucleotides matching TRBD2. The V gene end was trimmed by 2 bases and the J gene end by 3 bases; junction bases not matched to a gene: 12. Germline assignment: CDR1 SGHTA and CDR2 FQGTGA. This CDR3 contains 17 residues. This chain's CDR3 is CASSLYVVSGKSYEQYF. The CDR3 DNA reads TGTGCCAGCAGCTTATACGTCGTTAGCGGGAAGAGCTACGAGCAGTACTTC.

This chain links TRBV30 with TRBJ2-2; D might be TRBD2 (6 bases). Trimming took 5 bases from V and 1 from J, leaving 8 bases between them. The germline gives CDR1 GTSNPN, CDR2 SVGIG (reference sequence). The length of the CDR3 is 13 residues. CDR3 region: CAWGTQNTGELFF. CDR3 DNA sequence: TGTGCCTGGGGGACTCAGAACACCGGGGAGCTGTTTTTT.

This clone was recorded a few times. V usage is TRBV30 and J usage is TRBJ2-5; D unresolved. The CDR3 has 14 amino acids. V lost 0 bases, J lost 5 bases, and 13 bases lay in between. In germline, CDR1 is GTSNPN, CDR2 SVGIG (reference sequence). The CDR3 sequence: CAWSVIGAPETQYF. The CDR3 DNA is TGTGCCTGGAGTGTGATCGGAGCGCCGGAGACCCAGTACTTC.